Listed here is a single T cell receptor beta chain. The sample comes from a study of somatic mutations in cytotoxic T cells in rheumatoid arthritis. The V end was cut by 5 bases, the J end by 10 bases, with 18 bases between. Germline V gene data show CDR1 as MGHRA and CDR2 as YSYEKL. The CDR3 runs to 14 residues. The repertoire was sequenced with immunoSEQ multiplex PCR; TCRdb's copy has only in-frame clones and lacks some. The profile covers tens of thousands of clones, with 78% appearing a single time and about 11% taken by the ten largest. Specimen: CD8+ T cells sorted from blood. This sequence originates from an adult with rheumatoid arthritis. This chain links TRBV4-1 with TRBJ1-5; D is perhaps TRBD1 (6 bases). The CDR3 DNA reads as TGCGCCAGCAGCATTGACAGGAACCCCAGTCCCCAGCATTTT. Translated: CASSIDRNPSPQHF.